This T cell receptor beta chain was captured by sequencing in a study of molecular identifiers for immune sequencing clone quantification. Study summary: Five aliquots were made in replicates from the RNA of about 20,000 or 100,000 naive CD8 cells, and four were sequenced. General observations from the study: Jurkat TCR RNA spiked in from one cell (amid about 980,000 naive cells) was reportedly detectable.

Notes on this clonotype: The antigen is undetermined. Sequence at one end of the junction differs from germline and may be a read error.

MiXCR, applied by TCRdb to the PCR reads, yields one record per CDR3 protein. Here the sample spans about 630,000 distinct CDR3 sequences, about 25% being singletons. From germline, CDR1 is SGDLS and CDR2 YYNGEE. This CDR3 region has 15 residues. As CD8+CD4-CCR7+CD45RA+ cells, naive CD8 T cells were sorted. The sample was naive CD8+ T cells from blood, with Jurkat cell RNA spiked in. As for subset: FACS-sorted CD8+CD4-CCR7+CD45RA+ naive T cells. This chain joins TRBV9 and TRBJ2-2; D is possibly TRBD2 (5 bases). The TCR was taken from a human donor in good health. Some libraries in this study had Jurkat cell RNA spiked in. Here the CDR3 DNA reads TGTGCCAGCAGCTCGGGCTACACGAACACCGGGGAGCTGTTGTTT. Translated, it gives CASSSGYTNTGELLF.